The entry below gives a single TCR beta chain sequence along with its context. The antigen is not known. These data are taken from a study of vaccination effects on CD4 cells after COVID-19. Following culture for approximately ten days, CD4+ T cells were isolated. Here immunoSEQ multiplex PCR was the method, and the copy in TCRdb shows in-frame clones only, minus some. The sample consists of more than 45,000 clones, 75% to 80% of them appearing once. This specimen consisted of CD4+ T cells from PBMCs cultured without peptide, obtained before COVID-19 vaccination. The receptor was isolated from a human donor who had a prior SARS-CoV-2 infection.

This CDR3 is CASSPGRQGSMNTEAFF. The CDR3 nucleotides are TGTGCCAGCAGCCCAGGGCGGCAGGGGTCCATGAACACTGAAGCTTTCTTT. The rearrangement joins TRBV7-9 to TRBJ1-1; D perhaps matches TRBD1 (6 bases). V was cut by 5 bases and J by 0 bases, with 19 bases left in between. This CDR3 region has 17 residues. The germline CDR1 and CDR2 sequences are SEHNR and FQNEAQ (reference sequence).